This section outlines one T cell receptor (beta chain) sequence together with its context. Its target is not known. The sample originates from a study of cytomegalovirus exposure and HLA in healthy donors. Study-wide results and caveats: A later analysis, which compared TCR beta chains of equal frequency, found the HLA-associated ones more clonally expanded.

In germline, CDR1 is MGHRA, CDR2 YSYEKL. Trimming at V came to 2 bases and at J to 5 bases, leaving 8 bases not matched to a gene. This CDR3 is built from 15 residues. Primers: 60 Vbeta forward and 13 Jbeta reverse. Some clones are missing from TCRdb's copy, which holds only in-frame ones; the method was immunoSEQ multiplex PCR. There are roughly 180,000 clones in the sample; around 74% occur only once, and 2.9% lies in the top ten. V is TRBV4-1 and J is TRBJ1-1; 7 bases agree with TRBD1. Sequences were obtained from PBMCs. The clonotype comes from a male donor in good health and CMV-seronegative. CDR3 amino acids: CASSQQTGLGTEAFF. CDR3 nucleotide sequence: TGCGCCAGCAGCCAACAGACAGGGTTGGGAACTGAAGCTTTCTTT.